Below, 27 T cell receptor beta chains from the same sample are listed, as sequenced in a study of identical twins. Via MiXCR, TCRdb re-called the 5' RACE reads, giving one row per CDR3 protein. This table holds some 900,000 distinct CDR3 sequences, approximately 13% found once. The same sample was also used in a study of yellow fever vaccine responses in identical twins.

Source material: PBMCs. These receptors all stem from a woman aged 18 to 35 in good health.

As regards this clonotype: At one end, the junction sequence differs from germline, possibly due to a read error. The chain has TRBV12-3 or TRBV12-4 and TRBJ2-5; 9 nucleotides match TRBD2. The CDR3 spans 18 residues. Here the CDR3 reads CACSLFSPVERGEETQYF. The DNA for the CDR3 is TGTGCCTGCAGTTTGTTTTCACCGGTTGAGCGGGGGGAAGAGACCCAGTACTTC.

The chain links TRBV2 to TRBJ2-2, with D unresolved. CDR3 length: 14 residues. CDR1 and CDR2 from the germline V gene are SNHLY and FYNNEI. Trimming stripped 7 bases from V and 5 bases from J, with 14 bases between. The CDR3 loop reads CASTRTSWTGELFF. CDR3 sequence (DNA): TGTGCCAGCACCCGGACCTCTTGGACCGGGGAGCTGTTTTTT.

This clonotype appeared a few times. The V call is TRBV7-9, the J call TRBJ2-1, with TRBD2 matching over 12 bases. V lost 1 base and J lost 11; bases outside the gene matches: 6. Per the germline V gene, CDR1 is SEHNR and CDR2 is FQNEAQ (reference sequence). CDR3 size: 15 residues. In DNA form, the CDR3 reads TGTGCCAGCAGCTTAGACCTAGCGGGGGGGCCCCAGCAGTTCTTC. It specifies CASSLDLAGGPQQFF.

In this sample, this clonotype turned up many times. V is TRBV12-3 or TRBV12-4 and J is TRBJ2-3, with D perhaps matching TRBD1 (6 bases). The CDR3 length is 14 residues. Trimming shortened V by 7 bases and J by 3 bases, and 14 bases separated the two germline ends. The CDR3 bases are TGTGCCAGCAACCCCACAGGGAATACAGATACGCAGTATTTT. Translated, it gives CASNPTGNTDTQYF.

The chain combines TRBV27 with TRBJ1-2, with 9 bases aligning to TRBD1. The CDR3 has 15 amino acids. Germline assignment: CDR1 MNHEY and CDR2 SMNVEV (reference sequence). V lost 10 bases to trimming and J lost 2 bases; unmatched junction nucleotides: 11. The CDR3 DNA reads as TGTGCCACCAAGTTCTTTGGGACAGGGAACTATGGCTACACCTTC. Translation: CATKFFGTGNYGYTF.

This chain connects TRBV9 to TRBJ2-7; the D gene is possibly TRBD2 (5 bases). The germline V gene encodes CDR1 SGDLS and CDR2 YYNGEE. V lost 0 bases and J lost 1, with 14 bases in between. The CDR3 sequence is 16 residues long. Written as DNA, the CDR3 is TGTGCCAGCAGCGTAGGTGTTAGCCTAGCTTCCTACGAGCAGTACTTC. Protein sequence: CASSVGVSLASYEQYF.

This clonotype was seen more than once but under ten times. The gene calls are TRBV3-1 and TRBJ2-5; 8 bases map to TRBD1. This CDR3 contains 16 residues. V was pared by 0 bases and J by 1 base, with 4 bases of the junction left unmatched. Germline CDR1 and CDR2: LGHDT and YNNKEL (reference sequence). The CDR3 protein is CASSQETGTGQETQYF. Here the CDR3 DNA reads TGTGCCAGCAGCCAAGAAACAGGGACAGGCCAAGAGACCCAGTACTTC.

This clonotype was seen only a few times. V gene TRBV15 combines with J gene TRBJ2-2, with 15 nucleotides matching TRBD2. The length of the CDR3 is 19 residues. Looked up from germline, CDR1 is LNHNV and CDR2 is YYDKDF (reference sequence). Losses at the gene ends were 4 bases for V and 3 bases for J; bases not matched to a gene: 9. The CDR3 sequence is CATSKYGLAGGGYTGELFF. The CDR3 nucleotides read TGTGCCACCAGCAAATATGGACTAGCGGGAGGGGGGTACACCGGGGAGCTGTTTTTT.

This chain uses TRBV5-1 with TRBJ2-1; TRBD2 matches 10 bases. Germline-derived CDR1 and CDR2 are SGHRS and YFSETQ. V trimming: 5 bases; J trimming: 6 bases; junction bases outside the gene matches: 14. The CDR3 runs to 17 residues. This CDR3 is CASRGFFVASGGNEQFF. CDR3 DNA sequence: TGCGCCAGCAGAGGTTTCTTTGTGGCTAGCGGGGGCAATGAGCAGTTCTTC.

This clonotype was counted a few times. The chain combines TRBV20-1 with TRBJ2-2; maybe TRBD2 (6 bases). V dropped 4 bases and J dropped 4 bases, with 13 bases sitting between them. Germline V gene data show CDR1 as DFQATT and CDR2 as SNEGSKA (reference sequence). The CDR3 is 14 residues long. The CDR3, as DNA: TGCAGTGCTAAGAATGCCGGGGGCACCGGGGAGCTGTTTTTT. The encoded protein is CSAKNAGGTGELFF.

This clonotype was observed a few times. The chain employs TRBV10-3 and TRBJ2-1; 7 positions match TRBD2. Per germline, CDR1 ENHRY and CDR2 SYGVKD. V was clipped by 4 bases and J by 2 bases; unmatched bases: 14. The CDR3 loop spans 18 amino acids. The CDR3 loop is CAISGSLAVPPAYNEQFF. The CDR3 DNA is TGTGCCATCAGTGGGAGCCTAGCGGTCCCCCCCGCCTACAATGAGCAGTTCTTC.

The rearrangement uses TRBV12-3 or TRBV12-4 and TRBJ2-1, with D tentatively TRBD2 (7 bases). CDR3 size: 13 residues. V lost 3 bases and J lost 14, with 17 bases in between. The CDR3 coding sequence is TGTGCCAGCAGTTTGGCTAGCGGTCCAGGGGAGTTCTTC. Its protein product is CASSLASGPGEFF.

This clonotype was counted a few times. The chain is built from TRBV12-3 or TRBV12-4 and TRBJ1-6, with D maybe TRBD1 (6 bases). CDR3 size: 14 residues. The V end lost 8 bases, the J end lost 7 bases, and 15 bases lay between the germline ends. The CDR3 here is CASAPDSKNSPLHF. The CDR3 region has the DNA TGTGCCAGCGCCCCGGACAGCAAGAATTCACCCCTCCACTTT.

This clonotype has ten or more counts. CDR3 in DNA: TGTGCCAGCCAGTTACAGGGAACCGGGCAGCCCCAGCATTTT. It codes for CASQLQGTGQPQHF. The V call is TRBV2, the J call TRBJ1-5; D possibly corresponds to TRBD1 (6 bases). V was clipped by 8 bases and J by 7 bases, with 18 bases between them. CDR1 is SNHLY, CDR2 FYNNEI, per germline. The CDR3 contains 14 residues.

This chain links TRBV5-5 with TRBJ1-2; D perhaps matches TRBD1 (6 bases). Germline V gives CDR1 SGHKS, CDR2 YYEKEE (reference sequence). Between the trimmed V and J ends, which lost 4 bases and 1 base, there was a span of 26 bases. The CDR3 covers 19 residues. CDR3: CASSVLTGKIPTFNYGYTF. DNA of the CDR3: TGTGCCAGCAGCGTACTCACAGGGAAAATCCCCACCTTTAACTATGGCTACACCTTC.

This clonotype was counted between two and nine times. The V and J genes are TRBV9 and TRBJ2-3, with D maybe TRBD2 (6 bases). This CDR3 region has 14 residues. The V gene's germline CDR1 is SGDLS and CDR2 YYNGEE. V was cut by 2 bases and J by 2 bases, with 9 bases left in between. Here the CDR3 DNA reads TGTGCCAGCAGCGTCGGGGGATTCACAGATACGCAGTATTTT. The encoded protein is CASSVGGFTDTQYF.

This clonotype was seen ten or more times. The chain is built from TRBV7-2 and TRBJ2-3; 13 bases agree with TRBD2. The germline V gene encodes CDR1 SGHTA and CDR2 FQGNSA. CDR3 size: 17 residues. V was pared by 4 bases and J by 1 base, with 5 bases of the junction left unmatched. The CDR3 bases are TGTGCCAGCAGCTATCATGGGACTAGCGGGGGCACAGATACGCAGTATTTT. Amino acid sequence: CASSYHGTSGGTDTQYF.

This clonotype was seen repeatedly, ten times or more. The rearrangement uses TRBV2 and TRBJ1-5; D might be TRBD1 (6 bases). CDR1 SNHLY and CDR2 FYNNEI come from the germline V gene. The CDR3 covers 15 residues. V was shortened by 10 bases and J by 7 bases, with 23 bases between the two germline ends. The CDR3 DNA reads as TGTGCCACCACCCTTGAACGGGGGGCAGGACAGCCCCAGCATTTT. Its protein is CATTLERGAGQPQHF.

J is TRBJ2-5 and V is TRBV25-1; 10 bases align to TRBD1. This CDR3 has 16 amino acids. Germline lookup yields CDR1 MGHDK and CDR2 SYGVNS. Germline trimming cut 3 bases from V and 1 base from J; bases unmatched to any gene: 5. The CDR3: CASSEAGTGVQETQYF. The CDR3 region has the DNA TGTGCCAGCAGTGAGGCCGGGACAGGGGTCCAAGAGACCCAGTACTTC.

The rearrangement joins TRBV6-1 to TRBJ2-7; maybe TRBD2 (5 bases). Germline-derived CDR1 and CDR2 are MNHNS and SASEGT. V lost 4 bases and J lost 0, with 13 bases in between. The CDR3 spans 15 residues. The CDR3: CASSVETGSSYEQYV. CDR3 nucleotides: TGTGCCAGCAGTGTTGAGACGGGAAGCTCCTACGAGCAGTACGTC.

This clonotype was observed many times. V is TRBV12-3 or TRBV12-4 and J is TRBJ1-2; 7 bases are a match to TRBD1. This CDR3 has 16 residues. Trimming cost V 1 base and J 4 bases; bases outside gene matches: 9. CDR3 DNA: TGTGCCAGCAGTTTAGGGACAGGCACTTCCATCTATGGCTACACCTTC. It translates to CASSLGTGTSIYGYTF.

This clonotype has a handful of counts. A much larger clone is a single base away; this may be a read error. The CDR3 loop reads CASRQSTGELFF. CDR3 DNA sequence: TGTGCCAGCAGACAAAGCACCGGGGAGCTGTTTTTT. V usage is TRBV12-3 or TRBV12-4 and J usage is TRBJ2-2; D not resolved. This CDR3 comprises 12 residues. V gave up 6 bases and J gave up 4 bases, with 6 bases separating them.

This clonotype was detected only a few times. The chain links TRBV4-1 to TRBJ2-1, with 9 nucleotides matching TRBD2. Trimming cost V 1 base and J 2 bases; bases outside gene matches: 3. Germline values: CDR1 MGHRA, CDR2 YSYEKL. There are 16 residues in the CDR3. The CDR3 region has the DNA TGCGCCAGCAGCCAAGGAGCGGGAGGTGCCTACAATGAGCAGTTCTTC. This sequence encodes CASSQGAGGAYNEQFF.

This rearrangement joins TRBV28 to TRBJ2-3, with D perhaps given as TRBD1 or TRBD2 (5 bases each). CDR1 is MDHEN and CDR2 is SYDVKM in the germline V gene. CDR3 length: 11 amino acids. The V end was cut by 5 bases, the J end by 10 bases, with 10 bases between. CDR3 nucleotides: TGTGCCAGCAGTCCCCGAGGGGCGCAGTATTTT. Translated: CASSPRGAQYF.

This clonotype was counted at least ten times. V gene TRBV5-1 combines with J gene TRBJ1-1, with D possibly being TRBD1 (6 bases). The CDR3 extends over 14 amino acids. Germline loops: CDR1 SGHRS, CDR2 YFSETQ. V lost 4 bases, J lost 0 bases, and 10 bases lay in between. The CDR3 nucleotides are TGCGCCAGCAGCCGGGACACATTGAACACTGAAGCTTTCTTT. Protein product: CASSRDTLNTEAFF.

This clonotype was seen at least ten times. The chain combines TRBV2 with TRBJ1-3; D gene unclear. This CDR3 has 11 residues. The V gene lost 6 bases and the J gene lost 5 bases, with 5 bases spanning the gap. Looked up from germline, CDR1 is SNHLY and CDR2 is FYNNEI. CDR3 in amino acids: CASRDRNTIYF. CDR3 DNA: TGTGCCAGCAGAGACAGAAACACCATATATTTT.

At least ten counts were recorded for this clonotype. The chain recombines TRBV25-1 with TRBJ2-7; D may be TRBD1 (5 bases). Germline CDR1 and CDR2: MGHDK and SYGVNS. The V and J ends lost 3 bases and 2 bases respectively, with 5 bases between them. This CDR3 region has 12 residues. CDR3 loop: CASSDRAYEQYF. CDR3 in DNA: TGTGCCAGCAGTGACAGGGCCTACGAGCAGTACTTC.